What follows describes a single T cell receptor beta chain. The germline V gene encodes CDR1 SEHNR and CDR2 FQNEAQ (reference sequence). V trimming: 3 bases; J trimming: 2 bases; junction bases outside the gene matches: 0. The CDR3 is 13 amino acids. Sequencing was performed with immunoSEQ multiplex PCR; in TCRdb, only in-frame clones are kept and a portion is missing. The sample lists under 850,000 clones; more than 75% were seen once. The data were taken from a study of shared T cell receptors in the human thymus. These data were also reused for a study on human thymus T cells. That report notes: Corrective surgery for congenital heart defects was being performed on the healthy Finnish infants who were the donors. In thymic and blood repertoires alike, V and J usage looked biased. Related research described thymic repertoires that were highly overlapping among unrelated individuals.

The chain has TRBV7-9 and TRBJ2-5; 7 nucleotides line up with TRBD2. The sequenced material came from thymocytes. This TCR was sampled from a boy under two years old with a congenital heart defect. This chain's CDR3 is CASSFGGQETQYF. The CDR3 coding sequence is TGTGCCAGCAGCTTCGGGGGGCAAGAGACCCAGTACTTC.